The table lists the clone carrying this T cell receptor (beta chain) with many counts. As to time point: newly diagnosed GD, antithyroid drugs for less than 3 months. TCR sequences were obtained from RNA taken from PBMCs. This entry is derived from a study of regulatory T cells in long-lasting Graves disease. The V end lost 0 bases, the J end lost 2 bases, and 11 bases lay between the germline ends. The CDR3 runs to 15 residues. In germline, CDR1 is GTSNPN, CDR2 SVGIG (reference sequence). Building of the TCR beta libraries involved iRepertoire HTBI primers and Arm-PCR of CDR3 regions. From the multiplex PCR reads, TCRdb called clonotypes with MiXCR, one entry per CDR3 protein. The data hold some 370,000 distinct CDR3 sequences, with roughly 10% observed a single time. This same sample was also taken into another study, of T cells in Graves' hyperthyroidism and ophthalmopathy.

V gene TRBV30 combines with J gene TRBJ1-5, with D possibly being TRBD1 (5 bases). Sequencing used peripheral blood mononuclear cells (PBMCs), obtained at new diagnosis, from a patient treated with antithyroid drugs. This TCR came from a woman aged 18-35 years with Graves disease. CDR3 bases: TGTGCCTGGAGTGTGAGGGGCGCAGGCAATCAGCCCCAGCATTTT. Translating gives CAWSVRGAGNQPQHF. The whole variable domain, remainder taken from reference TRBV30 and TRBJ1-5, is SQTIHQWPATLVQPVGSPLSLECTVEGTSNPNLYWYRQAAGRGLQLLFYSVGIGQISSEVPQNLSASRPQDRQFILSSKKLLLSDSGFYLCAWSVRGAGNQPQHFGDGTRLSIL.